This T cell receptor (beta chain) came from a study of T cells after yellow fever vaccination (dated by TCRdb to the late 2010s). For context, the study as a whole: The SMART-Seq v4 Ultra Low Input RNA kit was used to prepare libraries from fractions with low cell numbers. Bulk PBMC replicates and cell subsets were isolated from blood drawn at multiple timepoints before and after both primary and secondary immunization. To follow T-cell clones before and after both primary and booster YFV17D yellow fever vaccination, bulk TCR alpha and beta repertoires underwent longitudinal sequencing. Two healthy male donors made up the cohort, one aged 18 to 30 years and the other aged 30 to 39 years. Overall study results and their limits: Computational filtering was needed because FACS-sorted repertoires could contain abundant contaminating clonotypes from the bulk population. Because only two donors were included in the study, the extent to which the findings can be generalized is limited. Compared with the primary T-cell response, the secondary T-cell response was faster but weaker, reaching its peak on day 5 rather than on day 15. Most clones expanded after primary vaccination (around 97% of CD4 and 88% of CD8) were re-detected after the booster, suggesting that broad memory maintenance occurred. A small share of clonotypes occurred in both CD4 and CD8 compartments, likely arising from convergent recombination.

TCR cDNA was made using 5'RACE template switching, a step that added a universal primer site and unique molecular identifiers. cDNA synthesis was primed from both the TCR alpha and TCR beta constant segments. Library amplification involved two PCR steps, and the second step added sample barcodes and sequencing adapters. Sequencing of libraries was done on Illumina HiSeq 2500 (2x100 bp) or NovaSeq (2x150 bp). Per the source publication's procedure: Reads were demultiplexed and collapsed into UMI consensus sequences with MIGEC, and V(D)J alignment was performed with MiXCR. Vaccine-responding clonotypes were defined with edgeR using replicate PBMC samples, requiring FDR below 0.01 and a log2 fold change above 5 up to day 15. Each bulk clonotype received a CD4 or CD8 identity based on whether the sequenced CD4 or CD8 repertoire contained that clonotype at higher abundance. TCRdb trimmed public reads at Q25 via fastp, called clones via MiXCR and kept in-frame beta chains. Under each unique CDR3 protein, matching rows form one entry showing the most common genes and DNA. These V and J calls rely on TCRdb rather than the paper's analysis. Across this sample there are 200,000 to 250,000 distinct CDR3 sequences, with 6% to 7.5% seen only once. The ten most abundant clones make up roughly 0.93% of the sample.

The CDR3 covers 19 residues, taking in both the cysteine and the phenylalanine. CDR3 DNA is the only sequence kept; it has 57 bases, read in frame from the first base. Unmatched junction bases come to 18, with V trimmed by 2 bases and J by 6 bases. Sample treatment or condition, as interpreted from the label and publication: live attenuated yellow fever vaccine strain. PBMCs were isolated from peripheral blood using a standard Ficoll-Paque protocol. CD4 and CD8 T-cell fractions were isolated with Dynabeads CD4 and CD8 positive selection kits. TriZol was used to extract RNA from bulk PBMCs, CD4 and CD8 fractions, and dextramer-positive and dextramer-negative fractions. This clonotype showed up just a few times. What this receptor recognizes is not known. No per-base quality is available; no much larger clone lies one base away.

Specimen: CD4+ T cells sorted from PBMCs, collected 15 days after the yellow fever booster vaccination. The chain couples TRBV12-3 or TRBV12-4 to TRBJ2-1; TRBD2 agrees with 8 junctional bases. This TCR derives from a man aged 30 to 39 who received the YFV17D yellow fever vaccine. The bases read TGTGCCAGCAGTTTAATGGGTAGCGGGATTTCCCGGCGTATCAATGAGCAGTTCTTC. It translates as CASSLMGSGISRRINEQFF.